These 32 T cell receptor beta chains share one sample of origin, sequenced in a study of blood T cells in healthy people across ages. A second PCR of roughly 7 to 11 cycles used a sample-barcoded 5' primer and a J-beta primer mix. TCRdb used MiXCR to reprocess the 5' RACE reads, holding one entry per CDR3 protein. The repertoire holds approximately 810,000 distinct CDR3 sequences, with roughly 26% as singletons. The sequenced sample was blood. These receptors all come from a woman of 80 years or more in good health.

The CDR3 protein is CASSYRVNNSPLHF. The CDR3 DNA is TGTGCCAGCAGCTACAGGGTTAATAATTCACCCCTCCACTTT. The chain recombines TRBV6-2 or TRBV6-3 with TRBJ1-6; the D gene is possibly TRBD1 (6 bases). The CDR3 is 14 residues long. Per the germline V gene, CDR1 is MNHEY and CDR2 is SVGEGT. V lost 6 bases and J 5 bases, leaving 11 bases between the germline ends.

This clonotype was recorded at least ten times. The chain combines TRBV6-5 with TRBJ2-1; no reliable D call. Trimming removed 3 bases from V and 0 bases from J, with 9 bases in between. This CDR3 contains 15 residues. Per the germline V gene, CDR1 is MNHEY and CDR2 is SVGAGI. In DNA, the CDR3 is TGTGCCAGCAGTTATCAAACACTCTCCTACAATGAGCAGTTCTTC. This codes for CASSYQTLSYNEQFF.

The chain couples TRBV6-5 to TRBJ1-2; D is unclear. The V gene lost 0 bases and the J gene lost 3 bases, with 20 bases spanning the gap. From germline, CDR1 is MNHEY and CDR2 SVGAGI. This CDR3 spans 18 amino acids. This CDR3 is CASSYSADQLRADYGYTF. CDR3 coding DNA: TGTGCCAGCAGTTACTCAGCCGACCAGCTAAGAGCTGACTATGGCTACACCTTC.

The table lists this clonotype with a few counts. The chain uses TRBV20-1 and TRBJ1-3; the D is unclear. CDR1 DFQATT and CDR2 SNEGSKA come from the germline V gene (reference sequence). V lost 0 bases to trimming and J lost 0 bases, with 9 bases between them. CDR3 length equals 15 residues. The CDR3 loop reads CSARDSTSSGNTIYF. The CDR3 nucleotides read TGCAGTGCTAGAGATAGCACGAGCTCTGGAAACACCATATATTTT.

With regard to this clonotype: A much larger clone differs from this one at a single base, so this may be a read error. The genes are TRBV20-1 and TRBJ2-1, with D possibly matching TRBD1 (6 bases). Deletions cut 2 bases from V and 5 bases from J, with 16 bases between. The CDR3 contains 15 residues. CDR1 is DFQATT, CDR2 SNEGSKA, per germline (reference sequence). The CDR3 sequence is CSARSGAGTNNEQFF. In nucleotides, the CDR3 is TGCAGTGCTAGATCCGGGGCAGGGACAAACAATGAGCAGTTCTTC.

This clonotype has at least ten counts. This sequence joins TRBV7-9 and TRBJ1-6, with D unresolved. The CDR3 totals 13 residues. The germline V gene encodes CDR1 SEHNR and CDR2 FQNEAQ (reference sequence). The V end was cut by 5 bases, the J end by 14 bases, with 16 bases between. Written as DNA, the CDR3 is TGTGCCAGCAGCGATCCAAGCCAGGAGGCCCTCCACTTT. The encoded protein is CASSDPSQEALHF.

This rearrangement joins TRBV14 to TRBJ2-1; 7 bases are a match to TRBD2. V was clipped by 2 bases and J by 0 bases; unmatched bases: 7. The CDR3 extends over 17 amino acids. Germline loops: CDR1 SGHDN, CDR2 FVKESK. The CDR3 spells CASSQKIRTSSYNEQFF. The CDR3, as DNA: TGTGCCAGCAGCCAAAAGATTCGGACTAGCTCCTACAATGAGCAGTTCTTC.

There are a few counts of this clonotype. The V and J genes are TRBV20-1 and TRBJ2-7; TRBD1 matches at 8 bases. CDR3 size: 17 residues. With 1 base clipped from V and 3 bases from J, the junction kept 14 bases outside the gene matches. In germline, CDR1 is DFQATT, CDR2 SNEGSKA (reference sequence). CDR3: CSARGIRTGGEDYEQYF. The CDR3 nucleotides read TGCAGTGCTAGAGGGATACGAACAGGGGGAGAGGACTACGAGCAGTACTTC.

This chain uses TRBV3-1 with TRBJ2-5; no clear D gene. Germline V lookup: CDR1 LGHDT, CDR2 YNNKEL (reference sequence). Trimming stripped 2 bases from V and 11 bases from J, with 12 bases between. The CDR3 totals 12 residues. Here the CDR3 DNA reads TGTGCCAGCAGCCAACCCTGCTCTAAGCAGTACTTC. Its translation: CASSQPCSKQYF.

This clonotype has only a few counts. This rearrangement joins TRBV4-2 to TRBJ1-1; 10 bases align to TRBD1. Per the germline V gene, CDR1 is LGHNA and CDR2 is YNFKEQ. This CDR3 has 15 residues. V lost 4 bases and J lost 8; bases outside the gene matches: 10. CDR3 DNA: TGTGCCAGCAGCCCGACAGGGACAGGGGTTTCCGAAGCTTTCTTT. It specifies CASSPTGTGVSEAFF.

This chain joins TRBV6-1 and TRBJ1-1, with 12 bases matching TRBD1. The CDR3 length is 17 residues. The germline CDR1 and CDR2 sequences are MNHNS and SASEGT. Trimming cost V 7 bases and J 1 base; bases outside gene matches: 10. For the CDR3, the DNA is TGTGCCAGCAAAATGTTACCGGGACAGGGGGCGAACACTGAAGCTTTCTTT. It yields the protein CASKMLPGQGANTEAFF.

This clonotype was seen ten or more times. The chain uses TRBV12-3 or TRBV12-4 and TRBJ1-2; possibly TRBD1 for D (5 bases). V lost 3 bases, J lost 6 bases, and 14 bases lay in between. The CDR3 has 14 amino acids. The CDR3 spells CASSLPGRYDGYTF. DNA for the CDR3: TGTGCCAGCAGTTTGCCAGGGCGCTATGATGGCTACACCTTC.

The genes are TRBV20-1 and TRBJ2-6; D uncertain. Trimming pared 6 bases from V and 4 bases from J, leaving 7 bases between. This CDR3 region has 12 residues. CDR1 and CDR2 (germline): DFQATT, SNEGSKA (reference sequence). The CDR3 loop reads CSASFGANVLTF. In DNA form, the CDR3 reads TGCAGTGCCTCCTTCGGGGCCAACGTCCTGACTTTC.

On this clonotype: A much larger clone lies one base from this, so it may be a read error. The rearrangement joins TRBV7-2 to TRBJ1-6; TRBD1 matches 7 bases. The CDR3 has 13 residues. The germline V gene has CDR1 SGHTA and CDR2 FQGNSA. The CDR3 DNA sequence: TGTGCCAGCAGCCGACAGGGAAATTCACCCCCCCACTTT. This encodes CASSRQGNSPPHF.

The rearrangement links TRBV7-2 to TRBJ1-1; D is ambiguous. Germline V lookup: CDR1 SGHTA, CDR2 FQGNSA. V was pared by 5 bases and J by 6 bases, with 16 bases between. The CDR3 loop spans 14 amino acids. Here the CDR3 reads CASSRPGGPAEAFF. The CDR3, as DNA: TGTGCCAGCAGCCGCCCGGGAGGACCTGCTGAAGCTTTCTTT.

This clonotype was found many times. The rearrangement links TRBV2 to TRBJ1-2; 8 nucleotides agree with TRBD1. With V trimmed by 5 bases and J by 3 bases, 8 bases remained unmatched. Germline V gene sequence: CDR1 SNHLY, CDR2 FYNNEI. The CDR3 sequence is 15 residues long. CDR3 sequence: CASSYRGSGDYGYTF. As DNA, the CDR3 is TGTGCCAGCAGTTACAGGGGGTCGGGCGACTATGGCTACACCTTC.

The chain employs TRBV7-2 and TRBJ1-2; 9 nucleotides align to TRBD1. This CDR3 region has 15 residues. The junction had 12 bases not matched to a gene; V was cut back by 5 bases and J by 8 bases. Germline V gives CDR1 SGHTA, CDR2 FQGNSA. The CDR3 sequence is CASSPRTGESWGYTF. The CDR3 DNA is TGTGCCAGCAGCCCCAGGACAGGGGAAAGCTGGGGCTACACCTTC.

In this sample, this clonotype turned up many times. The chain employs TRBV7-9 and TRBJ1-4; D is uncertain. The germline CDR1 and CDR2 sequences are SEHNR and FQNEAQ (reference sequence). CDR3 length equals 14 residues. Deletions cut 2 bases from V and 3 bases from J, with 7 bases between. The CDR3 here is CASSLRQANEKLFF. CDR3 in DNA: TGTGCCAGCAGCTTAAGGCAGGCTAATGAAAAACTGTTTTTT.

For this clonotype: At one of its ends the junction is not consistent with the germline gene, which may arise from a read error. The J gene is TRBJ2-5, the V gene TRBV10-2; D might be TRBD2 (5 bases). Germline V gene lookup returns CDR1 WSHSY and CDR2 SAAADI. The CDR3 loop spans 15 amino acids. The CDR3 DNA reads as TGTGCCAGCAGTGGACCCCTTCCCGAGGGAGAGACCCAGTACTTC. It specifies CASSGPLPEGETQYF.

The V call is TRBV3-1, the J call TRBJ1-1; the D is unclear. The germline gives CDR1 LGHDT, CDR2 YNNKEL (reference sequence). This CDR3 comprises 14 residues. The V and J ends lost 0 bases and 1 base respectively, with 6 bases between them. In DNA, the CDR3 is TGTGCCAGCAGCCAAGAAAAGGCGAACACTGAAGCTTTCTTT. Residues: CASSQEKANTEAFF. Full variable domain (missing parts from reference TRBV3-1 and TRBJ1-1): DTAVSQTPKYLVTQMGNDKSIKCEQNLGHDTMYWYKQDSKKFLKIMFSYNNKELIINETVPNRFSPKSPDKAHLNLHINSLELGDSAVYFCASSQEKANTEAFFGQGTRLTVV.

This clonotype was observed many times. The rearrangement joins TRBV24-1 to TRBJ2-7; 11 nucleotides agree with TRBD1. J gave up 7 bases and V 5 bases, and 6 bases lay outside the gene matches. There are 14 residues in the CDR3. CDR1 is KGHDR, CDR2 SFDVKD, per germline. The CDR3 sequence: CATSGTGQGGEQYF. The CDR3 DNA reads as TGTGCCACCAGTGGAACGGGACAGGGGGGAGAGCAGTACTTC.

The sample holds many counts of this clonotype. J is TRBJ2-5 and V is TRBV20-1, with 10 bases fitting TRBD2. Germline CDR1 and CDR2: DFQATT and SNEGSKA (reference sequence). There are 13 residues in the CDR3. V dropped 8 bases and J dropped 5; count of bases not matched to a gene: 8. Here the CDR3 DNA reads TGCAGTTCTAAAGCGGGGGGGCCGGAGACCCAGTACTTC. This codes for CSSKAGGPETQYF.

Only a few counts were recorded for this clonotype. A much larger clonotype is one base distant, so this may be a read error. The rearrangement joins TRBV5-1 to TRBJ2-6; possible D gene TRBD1, 5 bases. Germline V gives CDR1 SGHRS, CDR2 YFSETQ. The CDR3 sequence is 15 residues long. The CDR3 here is CASSLAPSGANVRTF. The CDR3 DNA reads as TGCGCCAGCAGCTTGGCCCCCTCTGGGGCCAACGTCCGGACTTTC.

This clonotype was detected once. The chain employs TRBV20-1 and TRBJ1-3; D remains ambiguous. The CDR3 runs 11 residues. Germline V gene data show CDR1 as DFQATT and CDR2 as SNEGSKA (reference sequence). The ends were cut back, 4 bases at V and 4 bases at J, with 5 bases in the middle. Here the CDR3 reads CSAKLGNTIYF. The CDR3 coding sequence is TGCAGTGCTAAACTAGGAAACACCATATATTTT.

This clonotype turned up a few times. The chain recombines TRBV2 with TRBJ1-2; D is unresolved. The germline gives CDR1 SNHLY, CDR2 FYNNEI. This CDR3 spans 14 amino acids. Trimming cost V 2 bases and J 5 bases, with 12 bases left between them. The CDR3 region has the DNA TGTGCCAGCAGTGAACGGCCGGAAACTTATGGCTACACCTTC. Residues: CASSERPETYGYTF.

This clonotype was detected many times. The rearrangement uses TRBV7-2 and TRBJ2-1; 7 bases align to TRBD2. With V trimmed by 0 bases and J by 2 bases, 4 bases remained unmatched. Germline V lookup: CDR1 SGHTA, CDR2 FQGNSA. CDR3 length equals 16 residues. The CDR3, as DNA: TGTGCCAGCAGCTTAGCGGGTGCGGGAGCCTACAATGAGCAGTTCTTC. It codes for CASSLAGAGAYNEQFF.

The chain recombines TRBV20-1 with TRBJ2-7; 9 positions agree with TRBD1. The germline gives CDR1 DFQATT, CDR2 SNEGSKA (reference sequence). J gave up 0 bases and V 6 bases, and 9 bases lay outside the gene matches. CDR3 length: 15 residues. CDR3 bases: TGCAGTGCCAAAACCGGGACAGGGAGCTCCTACGAGCAGTACTTC. It yields the protein CSAKTGTGSSYEQYF.

The rearrangement uses TRBV5-1 and TRBJ2-6; D perhaps matches TRBD1 (7 bases). Germline CDR1 is SGHRS and CDR2 is YFSETQ. V was shortened by 0 bases and J by 0 bases, with 19 bases between the two germline ends. The CDR3 sequence is 20 residues long. CDR3 sequence reads: CASSLAVGGGGLSGANVLTF. CDR3 DNA: TGCGCCAGCAGCTTGGCCGTCGGAGGGGGCGGCCTCTCTGGGGCCAACGTCCTGACTTTC.

This clonotype was picked up many times. This sequence joins TRBV7-2 and TRBJ2-1; the D is unclear. This CDR3 spans 15 amino acids. Trimming pared 0 bases from V and 1 base from J, leaving 7 bases between. Germline CDR1 reads SGHTA; CDR2 reads FQGNSA. The CDR3: CASSLAQESYNEQFF. The CDR3, as DNA: TGTGCCAGCAGCTTAGCGCAGGAGTCCTACAATGAGCAGTTCTTC.

This clonotype came up many times. This chain joins TRBV2 and TRBJ2-5; 9 bases match TRBD2. J was trimmed by 1 base and V by 3 bases; bases with no gene match: 3. The CDR3 has 15 amino acids. The V gene's germline CDR1 is SNHLY and CDR2 FYNNEI. Here the CDR3 reads CASSEVAGAQETQYF. CDR3 DNA: TGTGCCAGCAGTGAGGTAGCGGGGGCCCAAGAGACCCAGTACTTC.

This clonotype was seen ten or more times. The CDR3 loop reads CASSSLWGETYEQYF. In nucleotides, the CDR3 is TGTGCCAGCAGTTCCTTATGGGGGGAAACCTACGAGCAGTACTTC. The rearrangement joins TRBV12-3 or TRBV12-4 to TRBJ2-7; TRBD2 is a possible D gene (6 bases). V was pared by 4 bases and J by 2 bases, with 15 bases between. This CDR3 spans 15 amino acids.

The V call is TRBV28, the J call TRBJ1-1; D is perhaps TRBD1 (5 bases). Germline values: CDR1 MDHEN, CDR2 SYDVKM. This CDR3 has 12 amino acids. V dropped 3 bases and J dropped 11 bases, with 13 bases sitting between them. The CDR3 DNA reads TGTGCCAGCAGTTTCCACGGGGGGAATGCTTTCTTT. Translating it yields CASSFHGGNAFF. Variable domain in full (rest from reference TRBV28 and TRBJ1-1): DVKVTQSSRYLVKRTGEKVFLECVQDMDHENMFWYRQDPGLGLRLIYFSYDVKMKEKGDIPEGYSVSREKKERFSLILESASTNQTSMYLCASSFHGGNAFFGQGTRLTVV.